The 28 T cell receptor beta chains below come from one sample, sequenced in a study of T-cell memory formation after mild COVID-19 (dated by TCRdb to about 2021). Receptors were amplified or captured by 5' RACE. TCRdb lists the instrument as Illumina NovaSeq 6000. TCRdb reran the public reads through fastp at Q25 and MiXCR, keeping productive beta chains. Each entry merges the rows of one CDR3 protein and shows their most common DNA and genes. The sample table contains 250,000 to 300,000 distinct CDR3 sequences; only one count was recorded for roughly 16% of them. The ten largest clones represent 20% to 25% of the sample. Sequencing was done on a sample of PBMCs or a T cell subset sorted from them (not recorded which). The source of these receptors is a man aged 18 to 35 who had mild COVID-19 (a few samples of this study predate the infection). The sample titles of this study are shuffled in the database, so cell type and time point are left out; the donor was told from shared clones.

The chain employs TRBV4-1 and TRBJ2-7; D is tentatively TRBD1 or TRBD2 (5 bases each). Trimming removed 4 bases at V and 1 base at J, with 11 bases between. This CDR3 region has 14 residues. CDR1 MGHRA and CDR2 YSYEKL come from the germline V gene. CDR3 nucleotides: TGCGCCAGCAGCCTTGGGACGTTTTCCTACGAGCAGTACGTC. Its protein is CASSLGTFSYEQYV.

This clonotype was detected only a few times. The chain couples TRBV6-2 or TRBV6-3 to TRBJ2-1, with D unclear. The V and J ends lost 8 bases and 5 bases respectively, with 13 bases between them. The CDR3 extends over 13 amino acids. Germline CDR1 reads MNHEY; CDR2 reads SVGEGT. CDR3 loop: CASGGEPHNEQFF. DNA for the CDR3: TGTGCCAGCGGTGGGGAACCCCACAATGAGCAGTTCTTC.

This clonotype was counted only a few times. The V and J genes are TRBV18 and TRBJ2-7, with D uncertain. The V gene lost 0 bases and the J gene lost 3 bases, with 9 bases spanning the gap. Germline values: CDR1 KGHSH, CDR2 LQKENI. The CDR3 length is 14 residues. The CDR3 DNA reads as TGTGCCAGCTCACCACCGGATAGCCGCTACGAGCAGTACTTC. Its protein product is CASSPPDSRYEQYF.

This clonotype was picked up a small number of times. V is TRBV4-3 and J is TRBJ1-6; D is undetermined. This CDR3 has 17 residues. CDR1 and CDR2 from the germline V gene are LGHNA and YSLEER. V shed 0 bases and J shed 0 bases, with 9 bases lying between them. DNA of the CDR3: TGCGCCAGCAGCCAAGAAGAGGGAAGCTCCTATAATTCACCCCTCCACTTT. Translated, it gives CASSQEEGSSYNSPLHF.

The CDR3 protein is CASSVAQDTQYF. DNA of the CDR3: TGTGCCAGCAGCGTAGCTCAGGATACGCAGTATTTT. The chain uses TRBV9 and TRBJ2-3; D is undetermined. Germline V lookup: CDR1 SGDLS, CDR2 YYNGEE. This CDR3 has 12 residues. The V and J ends lost 0 bases and 6 bases respectively, with 5 bases between them.

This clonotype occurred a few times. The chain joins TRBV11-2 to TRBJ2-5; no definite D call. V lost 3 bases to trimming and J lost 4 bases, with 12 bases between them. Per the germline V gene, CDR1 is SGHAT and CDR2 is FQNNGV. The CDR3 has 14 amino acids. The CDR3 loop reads CASSFRLTVETQYF. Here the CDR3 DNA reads TGTGCCAGCAGCTTCCGCCTAACGGTAGAGACCCAGTACTTC.

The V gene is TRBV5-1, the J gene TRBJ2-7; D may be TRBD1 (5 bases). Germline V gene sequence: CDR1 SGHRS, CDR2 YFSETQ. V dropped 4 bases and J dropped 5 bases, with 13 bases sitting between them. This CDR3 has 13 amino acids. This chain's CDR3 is CASSLIWTNEQYF. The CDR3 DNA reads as TGCGCCAGCAGCCTGATTTGGACAAACGAGCAGTACTTC.

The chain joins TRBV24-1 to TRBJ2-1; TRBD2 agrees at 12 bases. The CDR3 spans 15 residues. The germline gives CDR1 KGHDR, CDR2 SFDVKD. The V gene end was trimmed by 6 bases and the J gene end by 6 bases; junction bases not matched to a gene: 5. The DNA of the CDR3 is TGTGCCACCAGTACTCCTAGCGGGGGGGCCAATGAGCAGTTCTTC. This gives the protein CATSTPSGGANEQFF.

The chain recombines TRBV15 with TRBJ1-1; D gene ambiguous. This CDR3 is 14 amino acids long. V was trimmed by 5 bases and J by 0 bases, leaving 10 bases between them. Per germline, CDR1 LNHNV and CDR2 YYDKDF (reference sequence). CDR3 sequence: CATSPVWLNTEAFF. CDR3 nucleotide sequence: TGTGCCACCAGCCCGGTGTGGCTGAACACTGAAGCTTTCTTT.

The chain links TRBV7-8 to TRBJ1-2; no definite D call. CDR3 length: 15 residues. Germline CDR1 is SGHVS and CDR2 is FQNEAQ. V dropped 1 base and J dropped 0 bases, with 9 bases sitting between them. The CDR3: CASSLVTATNYGYTF. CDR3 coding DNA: TGTGCCAGCAGCTTAGTCACAGCCACTAACTATGGCTACACCTTC.

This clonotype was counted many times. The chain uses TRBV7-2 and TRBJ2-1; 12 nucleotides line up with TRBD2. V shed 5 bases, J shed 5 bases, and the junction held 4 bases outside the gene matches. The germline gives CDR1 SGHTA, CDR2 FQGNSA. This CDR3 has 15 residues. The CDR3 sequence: CASSHGLAGNNEQFF. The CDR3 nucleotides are TGTGCCAGCAGCCACGGACTAGCGGGGAACAATGAGCAGTTCTTC.

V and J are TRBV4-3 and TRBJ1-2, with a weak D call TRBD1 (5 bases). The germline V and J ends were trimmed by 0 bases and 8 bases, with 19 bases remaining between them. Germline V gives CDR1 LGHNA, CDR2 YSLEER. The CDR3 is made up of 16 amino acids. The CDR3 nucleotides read TGCGCCAGCAGCCAAGACTTTACCGGGGCCTTCCGCGGCTACACCTTC. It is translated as CASSQDFTGAFRGYTF.

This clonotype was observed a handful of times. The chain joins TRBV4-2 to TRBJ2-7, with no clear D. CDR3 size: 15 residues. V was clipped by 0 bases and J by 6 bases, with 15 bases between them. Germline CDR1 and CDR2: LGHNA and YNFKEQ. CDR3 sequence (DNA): TGTGCCAGCAGCCAAGACGAGAGGACCGTCTTCGAGCAGTACTTC. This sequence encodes CASSQDERTVFEQYF.

The CDR3 reads CASSWGGRYQETQYF. DNA of the CDR3: TGTGCCAGCAGCTGGGGGGGGAGGTACCAAGAGACCCAGTACTTC. V gene TRBV7-9 combines with J gene TRBJ2-5; TRBD2 aligns across 7 bases. Germline V gene data show CDR1 as SEHNR and CDR2 as FQNEAQ (reference sequence). The V gene end was trimmed by 4 bases and the J gene end by 0 bases; junction bases not matched to a gene: 5. This CDR3 is built from 15 residues.

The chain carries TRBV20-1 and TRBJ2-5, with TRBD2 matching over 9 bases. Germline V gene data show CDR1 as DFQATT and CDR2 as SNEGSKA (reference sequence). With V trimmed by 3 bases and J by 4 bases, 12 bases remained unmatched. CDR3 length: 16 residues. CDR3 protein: CSASLAGVRGPETQYF. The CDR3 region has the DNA TGCAGTGCTAGTTTAGCGGGGGTCCGCGGGCCAGAGACCCAGTACTTC.

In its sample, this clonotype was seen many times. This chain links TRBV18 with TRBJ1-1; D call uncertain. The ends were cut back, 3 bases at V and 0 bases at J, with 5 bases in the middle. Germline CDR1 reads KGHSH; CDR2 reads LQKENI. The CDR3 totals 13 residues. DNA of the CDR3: TGTGCCAGCTCACCGCAGGTGAACACTGAAGCTTTCTTT. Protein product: CASSPQVNTEAFF.

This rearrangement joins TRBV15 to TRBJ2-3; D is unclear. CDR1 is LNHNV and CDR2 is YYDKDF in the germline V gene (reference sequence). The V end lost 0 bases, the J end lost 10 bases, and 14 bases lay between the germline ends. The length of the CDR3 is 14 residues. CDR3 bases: TGTGCCACCAGCAGAGATATTGCCAGGCCCCCGCAGTATTTT. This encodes CATSRDIARPPQYF.

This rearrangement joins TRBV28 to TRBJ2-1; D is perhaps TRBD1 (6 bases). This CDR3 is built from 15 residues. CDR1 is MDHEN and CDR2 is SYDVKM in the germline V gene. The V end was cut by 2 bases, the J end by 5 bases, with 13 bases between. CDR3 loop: CASSLGAGVHNEQFF. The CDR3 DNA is TGTGCCAGCAGTTTAGGGGCAGGGGTCCACAATGAGCAGTTCTTC.

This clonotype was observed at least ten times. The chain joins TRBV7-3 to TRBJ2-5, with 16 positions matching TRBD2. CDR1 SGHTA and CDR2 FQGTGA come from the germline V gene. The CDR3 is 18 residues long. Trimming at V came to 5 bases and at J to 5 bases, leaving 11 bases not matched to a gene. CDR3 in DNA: TGTGCCAGCAGCCCGGGGACTAGCGGGGGGGCCCGTGTGGAGACCCAGTACTTC. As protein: CASSPGTSGGARVETQYF. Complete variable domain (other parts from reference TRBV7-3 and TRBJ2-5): GAGVSQTPSNKVTEKGKYVELRCDPISGHTALYWYRQSLGQGPEFLIYFQGTGAADDSGLPNDRFFAVRPEGSVSTLKIQRTERGDSAVYLCASSPGTSGGARVETQYFGPGTRLLVL.

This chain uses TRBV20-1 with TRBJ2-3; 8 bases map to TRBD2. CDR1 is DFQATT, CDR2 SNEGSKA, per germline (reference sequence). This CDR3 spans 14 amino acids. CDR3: CSPAVAGGVDTQYF. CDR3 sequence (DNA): TGCAGCCCAGCGGTGGCGGGGGGAGTAGATACGCAGTATTTT.

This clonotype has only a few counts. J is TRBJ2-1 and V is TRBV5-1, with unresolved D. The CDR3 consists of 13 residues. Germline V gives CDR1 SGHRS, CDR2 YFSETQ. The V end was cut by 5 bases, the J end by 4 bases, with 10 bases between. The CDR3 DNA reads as TGCGCCAGCAGGTCCCAGAGGTACAATGAGCAGTTCTTC. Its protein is CASRSQRYNEQFF.

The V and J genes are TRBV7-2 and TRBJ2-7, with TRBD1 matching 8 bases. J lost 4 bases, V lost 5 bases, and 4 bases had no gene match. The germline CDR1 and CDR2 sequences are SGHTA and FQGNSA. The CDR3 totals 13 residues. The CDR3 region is CASSPDRGYEQYV. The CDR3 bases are TGTGCCAGCAGCCCCGACAGGGGTTACGAGCAGTACGTC.

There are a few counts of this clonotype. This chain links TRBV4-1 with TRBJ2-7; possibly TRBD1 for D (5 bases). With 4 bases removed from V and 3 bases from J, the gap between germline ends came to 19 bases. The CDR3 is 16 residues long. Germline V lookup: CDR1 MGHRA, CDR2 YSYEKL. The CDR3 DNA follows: TGCGCCAGCAGCCGCCTTGACAGTTCCGGCGTCTACGAGCAGTACTTC. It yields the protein CASSRLDSSGVYEQYF.

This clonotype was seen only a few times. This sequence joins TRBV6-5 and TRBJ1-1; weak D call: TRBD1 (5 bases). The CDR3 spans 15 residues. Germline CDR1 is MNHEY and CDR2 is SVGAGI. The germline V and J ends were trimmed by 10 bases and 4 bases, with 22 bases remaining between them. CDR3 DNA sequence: TGTGCCACCGTCCGGGGGAGGGGAGTCGGCACTGAAGCTTTCTTT. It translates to CATVRGRGVGTEAFF.

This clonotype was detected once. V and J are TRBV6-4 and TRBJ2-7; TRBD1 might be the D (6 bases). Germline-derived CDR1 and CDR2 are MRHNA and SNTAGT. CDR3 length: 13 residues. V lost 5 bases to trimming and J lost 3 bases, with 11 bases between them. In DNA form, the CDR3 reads TGTGCCAGCAGTCACAGGGCGGACTACGAGCAGTACGTC. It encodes CASSHRADYEQYV.

The CDR3 DNA follows: TGTGCTAGTGGTTTGGTACGTCCAGGGGGAGATACGCAGTATTTT. Its protein is CASGLVRPGGDTQYF. The chain recombines TRBV12-5 with TRBJ2-3, with TRBD1 identical over 7 bases. Trimming took 0 bases from V and 5 from J; bases not matched to a gene: 5. CDR1 and CDR2 (germline): LGHNT, FRNRAP. The CDR3 has 15 residues.

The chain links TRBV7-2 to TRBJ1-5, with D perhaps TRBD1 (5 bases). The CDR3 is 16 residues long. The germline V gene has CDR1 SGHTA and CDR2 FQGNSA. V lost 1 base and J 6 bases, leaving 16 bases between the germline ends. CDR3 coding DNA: TGTGCCAGCAGCTTAGTGCCAGGGAAGGCCCCTCAGCCCCAGCATTTT. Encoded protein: CASSLVPGKAPQPQHF.

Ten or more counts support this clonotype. The DNA of the CDR3 is TGCGCCAGCAGCTTGCATGGGAACTACAATGAGCAGTTCTTC. Translation: CASSLHGNYNEQFF. The rearrangement uses TRBV5-1 and TRBJ2-1; D is unresolved. The CDR3 consists of 14 residues. V was cut by 1 base and J by 3 bases, with 8 bases left in between. Germline CDR1 SGHRS, CDR2 YFSETQ.